This T cell receptor (beta chain) is from a study of blood T cell repertoires in COVID-19. Study information: COVID-19 samples collected from the United States, Italy and Spain covered acute and convalescent phases. In each case, the material was cDNA or gDNA derived from T cells, B-cell-depleted T cells, or PBMCs.

Per the original data handling: Estimation of nucleated cell counts relied on the amplification of reference gene primers. Here immunoSEQ multiplex PCR was the method, and the copy in TCRdb shows in-frame clones only, minus some. The D gene and trimming were derived from the DNA, and the V and J assignments and clone size from that table. This sample has roughly 320,000 clones, with around 86% found just once. Per the germline V gene, CDR1 is GTSNPN and CDR2 is SVGIG (reference sequence). Between the trimmed V and J ends, which lost 3 bases and 0 bases, there was a span of 18 bases. The CDR3 is 18 amino acids.

The chain joins TRBV30 to TRBJ2-6; D is perhaps TRBD1 (5 bases). Sequenced input: peripheral blood. The TCR comes from an older man with acute or convalescent COVID-19. The CDR3: CAWRVKGAPTSGANVLTF. In nucleotides, the CDR3 is TGTGCCTGGAGGGTTAAAGGGGCCCCAACCTCTGGGGCCAACGTCCTGACTTTC.